These 18 T cell receptor beta chains were sequenced from one sample in a study of control samples from healthy donors and cancer patients. Sequencing was performed with immunoSEQ multiplex PCR; in TCRdb, only in-frame clones are kept and a portion is missing. This sample has just under 150,000 clones, with more than 90% found just once. Source material: blood. These receptors originate from a man aged 25 to 40 in good health.

In this sample, this clone turned up once. The V call is TRBV28, the J call TRBJ1-5, with D perhaps matching TRBD1 (6 bases). Looked up from germline, CDR1 is MDHEN and CDR2 is SYDVKM. The CDR3 runs 11 residues. Trimming removed 7 bases from V and 8 bases from J, with 9 bases in between. The CDR3 loop reads CASNRAEPQHF. The CDR3, as DNA: TGTGCCAGCAACAGGGCTGAGCCCCAGCATTTT.

In DNA, the CDR3 is TGTGCCAGCAGCTTGCCAGACAGGGCCGAGCAGTACTTC. It yields the protein CASSLPDRAEQYF. The rearrangement uses TRBV5-6 and TRBJ2-7; the match to TRBD1 covers 7 bases. There are 13 residues in the CDR3. The trim removed 1 base at V and 6 bases at J, leaving 4 bases unmatched. Germline CDR1 reads SGHDT; CDR2 reads YYEEEE.

The chain links TRBV5-1 to TRBJ2-7; the match to TRBD1 covers 9 bases. This CDR3 is built from 16 residues. The germline CDR1 and CDR2 sequences are SGHRS and YFSETQ. V lost 1 base to trimming and J lost 3 bases; unmatched junction nucleotides: 8. DNA of the CDR3: TGCGCCAGCAGCTTGAATGTCGGGACAGGGATCTACGAGCAGTACTTC. Its protein is CASSLNVGTGIYEQYF.

This clone was counted once. The chain couples TRBV10-2 to TRBJ2-2; tentatively, D is TRBD2 (7 bases). Germline CDR1 and CDR2: WSHSY and SAAADI. The CDR3 runs to 15 residues. The V end was cut by 4 bases, the J end by 2 bases, with 11 bases between. CDR3 sequence (DNA): TGCGCCAGCAGTGTGGCGGGGGCCAACACCGGGGAGCTGTTTTTT. Residues: CASSVAGANTGELFF.

V gene TRBV7-2 combines with J gene TRBJ2-1; TRBD2 matches 13 bases. Per germline, CDR1 SGHTA and CDR2 FQGNSA. This CDR3 has 17 residues. The junction had 6 bases not matched to a gene; V was cut back by 5 bases and J by 2 bases. CDR3 in amino acids: CASSARLAGGPYNEQFF. The CDR3 DNA sequence: TGTGCCAGCAGCGCCAGACTAGCGGGGGGTCCCTACAATGAGCAGTTCTTC.

DNA of the CDR3: TGTGCTGGCGGCAGGGACGCGGGAACCATATATTTT. As protein: CAGGRDAGTIYF. This rearrangement joins TRBV30 to TRBJ1-3; a weak D match, TRBD1 (5 bases). The CDR3 has 12 amino acids. Looked up from germline, CDR1 is GTSNPN and CDR2 is SVGIG (reference sequence).

By its share, this clone is medium-sized. The V call is TRBV28, the J call TRBJ1-6, with a possible D match to TRBD1 (5 bases). The CDR3 is 17 residues long. V was pared by 5 bases and J by 0 bases, with 14 bases between. Germline CDR1 is MDHEN and CDR2 is SYDVKM. CDR3 in amino acids: CASSTLLGGSYNSPLHF. In DNA form, the CDR3 reads TGTGCCAGCAGTACCCTTTTGGGGGGCTCCTATAATTCACCCCTCCACTTT. The complete variable domain, with remaining parts taken from reference TRBV28 and TRBJ1-6, reads DVKVTQSSRYLVKRTGEKVFLECVQDMDHENMFWYRQDPGLGLRLIYFSYDVKMKEKGDIPEGYSVSREKKERFSLILESASTNQTSMYLCASSTLLGGSYNSPLHFGNGTRLTVT.

The chain combines TRBV4-1 with TRBJ1-1; the D gene is possibly TRBD1 (5 bases). The CDR3 has 16 residues. Trimming removed 4 bases from V and 1 base from J, with 16 bases in between. CDR1 and CDR2 (germline): MGHRA, YSYEKL. The CDR3 DNA is TGCGCCAGCAGCCCTGACCCGGGACGGGGGAACACTGAAGCTTTCTTT. Its translation: CASSPDPGRGNTEAFF.

The chain couples TRBV24-1 to TRBJ1-2, with 9 bases lining up with TRBD1. The CDR3 runs 14 residues. Trimming removed 4 bases from V and 10 bases from J; junction bases left unmatched: 9. Germline lookup yields CDR1 KGHDR and CDR2 SFDVKD. This CDR3 is CATSDSGTGWVYTF. In DNA form, the CDR3 reads TGTGCCACCAGTGACTCCGGGACAGGGTGGGTCTACACCTTC.

This clone came up a few times. The chain is built from TRBV14 and TRBJ1-3; 8 bases are shared with TRBD1. Germline lookup yields CDR1 SGHDN and CDR2 FVKESK. J lost 7 bases, V lost 2 bases, and 4 bases had no gene match. This CDR3 has 14 residues. The CDR3 loop reads CASSQTGGRNTIYF. The CDR3 bases are TGTGCCAGCAGCCAAACAGGGGGACGGAACACCATATATTTT.

This chain joins TRBV9 and TRBJ1-1; D is undetermined. The CDR3 is 13 residues long. In germline, CDR1 is SGDLS, CDR2 YYNGEE. Trimming removed 0 bases at V and 0 bases at J, with 3 bases between. CDR3 protein: CASSVELNTEAFF. The CDR3 nucleotides read TGTGCCAGCAGCGTAGAATTGAACACTGAAGCTTTCTTT.

V and J are TRBV6-6 and TRBJ2-4; D ambiguous. There are 15 residues in the CDR3. Looked up from germline, CDR1 is MNHNY and CDR2 is SVGAGI (reference sequence). Trimming took 5 bases from V and 2 from J, leaving 13 bases between them. CDR3 bases: TGTGCCAGCAGTACATCAGACATTCCCAAAAACATTCAGTACTTC. It specifies CASSTSDIPKNIQYF.

This clone was counted once. The CDR3 region has the DNA TGTGCCAGCAGACCAGGGGGCTCTGGGGCTTATGGCTACACCTTC. This gives the protein CASRPGGSGAYGYTF. The chain couples TRBV7-3 to TRBJ1-2; 8 nucleotides agree with TRBD1. The CDR3 length is 15 residues. Germline loops: CDR1 SGHTA, CDR2 FQGTGA. V lost 6 bases to trimming and J lost 5 bases; unmatched junction nucleotides: 11. The variable domain in full, with the rest retrieved from reference TRBV7-3 and TRBJ1-2, is GAGVSQTPSNKVTEKGKYVELRCDPISGHTALYWYRQSLGQGPEFLIYFQGTGAADDSGLPNDRFFAVRPEGSVSTLKIQRTERGDSAVYLCASRPGGSGAYGYTFGSGTRLTVV.

The chain has TRBV11-2 and TRBJ1-2; D is unresolved. V gave up 4 bases and J gave up 2 bases, with 2 bases separating them. The germline CDR1 and CDR2 sequences are SGHAT and FQNNGV. The length of the CDR3 is 11 residues. In nucleotides, the CDR3 is TGTGCCAGCAGCTCGAACTATGGCTACACCTTC. Translation: CASSSNYGYTF.

Relative to its sample, this clone is medium-sized. This rearrangement joins TRBV5-4 to TRBJ1-2; D gene unclear. Germline V CDR1 and CDR2: SGHNT, YYREEE (reference sequence). CDR3 size: 15 residues. Trimming removed 0 bases at V and 4 bases at J, with 13 bases between. The CDR3 loop reads CASSLGIPGSYGYTF. The CDR3 region has the DNA TGTGCCAGCAGCTTGGGGATACCGGGGTCCTATGGCTACACCTTC. Together with reference TRBV5-4 and TRBJ1-2, the CDR3 gives the full variable domain: ETGVTQSPTHLIKTRGQQVTLRCSSQSGHNTVSWYQQALGQGPQFIFQYYREEENGRGNFPPRFSGLQFPNYSSELNVNALELDDSALYLCASSLGIPGSYGYTFGSGTRLTVV.

The genes are TRBV7-9 and TRBJ1-3; D uncertain. Per the germline V gene, CDR1 is SEHNR and CDR2 is FQNEAQ (reference sequence). The CDR3 extends over 15 amino acids. V lost 5 bases to trimming and J lost 0 bases, with 11 bases between them. Here the CDR3 reads CASSRTESSGNTIYF. CDR3 sequence (DNA): TGTGCCAGCAGCCGTACTGAGAGCTCTGGAAACACCATATATTTT. Supplemented by reference TRBV7-9 and TRBJ1-3, the full variable domain reads DTGVSQNPRHKITKRGQNVTFRCDPISEHNRLYWYRQTLGQGPEFLTYFQNEAQLEKSRLLSDRFSAERPKGSFSTLEIQRTEQGDSAMYLCASSRTESSGNTIYFGEGSWLTVV.

The chain employs TRBV19 and TRBJ2-5, with D hard to call. V was pared by 1 base and J by 3 bases, with 3 bases between. Germline values: CDR1 LNHDA, CDR2 SQIVND (reference sequence). The CDR3 is 12 residues long. The CDR3 coding sequence is TGTGCCAGTAGTATAGGGGAAGAGACCCAGTACTTC. Its translation: CASSIGEETQYF.

This chain links TRBV7-6 with TRBJ1-6; perhaps TRBD1 as D (5 bases). Trimming pared 1 base from V and 9 bases from J, leaving 13 bases between. Germline V gives CDR1 SGHVS, CDR2 FNYEAQ. CDR3 length equals 15 residues. The CDR3 region has the DNA TGTGCCAGCAGCTTAGATCCTGACAGTGGTTCACCCCTCCACTTT. Translation: CASSLDPDSGSPLHF. The variable domain in full, completed from reference TRBV7-6 and TRBJ1-6, reads GAGVSQSPRYKVTKRGQDVALRCDPISGHVSLYWYRQALGQGPEFLTYFNYEAQQDKSGLPNDRFSAERPEGSISTLTIQRTEQRDSAMYRCASSLDPDSGSPLHFGNGTRLTVT.